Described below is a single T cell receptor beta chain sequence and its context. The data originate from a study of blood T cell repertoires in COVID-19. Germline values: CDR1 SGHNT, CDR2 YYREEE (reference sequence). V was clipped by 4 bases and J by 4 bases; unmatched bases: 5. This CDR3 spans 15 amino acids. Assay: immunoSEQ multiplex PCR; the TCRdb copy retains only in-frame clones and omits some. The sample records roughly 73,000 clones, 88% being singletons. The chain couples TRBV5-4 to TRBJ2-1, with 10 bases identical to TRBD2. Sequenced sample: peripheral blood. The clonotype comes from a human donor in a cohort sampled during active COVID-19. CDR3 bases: TGTGCCAGCAGCCCCGGACTAGCGGAATACAATGAGCAGTTCTTC. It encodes CASSPGLAEYNEQFF.